This T cell receptor beta chain is drawn from a study of shared clonotypes between healthy human individuals. The donors, healthy adults who were HIV-negative, had experienced no recent acute infections or vaccinations. Germline V gene lookup returns CDR1 MDHEN and CDR2 SYDVKM. The CDR3 covers 16 residues. Trimming stripped 3 bases from V and 0 bases from J, with 9 bases between. Sequencing was performed with immunoSEQ multiplex PCR; in TCRdb, only in-frame clones are kept and a portion is missing. The table includes roughly 330,000 clones, approximately 79% detected once. This rearrangement joins TRBV28 to TRBJ2-6; no clear D gene. Source material: memory CD4+ T cells sorted from blood. As for subset: CD45RA-negative fraction. The clonotype originates from a man aged 30 to 45 in good health. The CDR3 loop reads CASSLIQSSGANVLTF. In DNA, the CDR3 is TGTGCCAGCAGTTTGATACAGAGCTCTGGGGCCAACGTCCTGACTTTC.